This passage covers 30 T cell receptor beta chains from one sample sequenced in a study of OX40 agonist ivuxolimab in advanced cancers. Assay: immunoSEQ multiplex PCR; the TCRdb copy retains only in-frame clones and omits some. This sample yields tens of thousands of clones, of which about 84% are seen a single time; 0.6% to 0.85% belongs to the top ten. The source material was CD4+ or CD8+ T cells sorted from blood, sampled in a trial of the OX40 agonist ivuxolimab. These receptor sequences come from an adult with an advanced solid tumor such as melanoma, head and neck, liver or kidney cancer.

The rearrangement links TRBV19 to TRBJ1-2; D is unclear. The V and J ends lost 8 bases and 0 bases respectively, with 13 bases between them. The CDR3 runs 14 residues. Germline lookup yields CDR1 LNHDA and CDR2 SQIVND (reference sequence). The CDR3 coding sequence is TGTGCCAGTGGGTTTCTGACGACTAACTATGGCTACACCTTC. Amino acids: CASGFLTTNYGYTF.

The genes are TRBV5-1 and TRBJ2-5; 7 bases fit TRBD1. V was pared by 0 bases and J by 5 bases, with 7 bases of the junction left unmatched. CDR3 size: 15 residues. The germline V gene encodes CDR1 SGHRS and CDR2 YFSETQ. The CDR3 sequence is CASSLGGGAVETQYF. CDR3 DNA sequence: TGCGCCAGCAGCTTGGGAGGGGGCGCGGTTGAGACCCAGTACTTC.

The CDR3 nucleotides are TGTGCCAGCAGCGTAACAGGTTTCTCTGGAAACACCATATATTTT. It specifies CASSVTGFSGNTIYF. The V gene is TRBV9, the J gene TRBJ1-3, with D perhaps matching TRBD1 (5 bases). Germline CDR1 is SGDLS and CDR2 is YYNGEE. This CDR3 comprises 15 residues. Trimming removed 1 base from V and 0 bases from J, with 8 bases in between.

V gene TRBV5-1 combines with J gene TRBJ1-6; 9 nucleotides line up with TRBD1. The V and J ends lost 4 bases and 9 bases, in that order; junction bases with no gene match: 11. Germline V CDR1 and CDR2: SGHRS, YFSETQ. This CDR3 is 16 amino acids long. CDR3 residues: CASSPQGQGVGSPLHF. As DNA, the CDR3 is TGCGCCAGCAGCCCGCAGGGACAGGGAGTTGGTTCACCCCTCCACTTT.

The rearrangement joins TRBV18 to TRBJ1-1; no definite D call. CDR1 is KGHSH and CDR2 is LQKENI in the germline V gene. Trimming took off 3 bases at V and 8 bases at J, with 10 bases between the two ends. The CDR3 is 12 amino acids. The CDR3 bases are TGTGCCAGCTCACCTCAACAGTTAGAAGCTTTCTTT. The encoded protein is CASSPQQLEAFF.

The chain joins TRBV15 to TRBJ2-3; 11 bases line up with TRBD2. Per the germline V gene, CDR1 is LNHNV and CDR2 is YYDKDF (reference sequence). With 5 bases clipped from V and 5 bases from J, the junction kept 6 bases outside the gene matches. The CDR3 totals 15 residues. The chain's CDR3 is CATSPGTSGGDTQYF. CDR3 DNA sequence: TGTGCCACCAGCCCCGGGACTAGCGGAGGAGATACGCAGTATTTT.

The chain combines TRBV7-9 with TRBJ1-2; no reliable D call. The CDR3 is made up of 13 amino acids. V was pared by 5 bases and J by 2 bases, with 9 bases between. The germline V gene encodes CDR1 SEHNR and CDR2 FQNEAQ (reference sequence). CDR3 DNA: TGTGCCAGCAGCAAGACGGAGAACTATGGCTACACCTTC. It yields the protein CASSKTENYGYTF. The variable domain in full, completed from reference TRBV7-9 and TRBJ1-2, reads DTGVSQNPRHKITKRGQNVTFRCDPISEHNRLYWYRQTLGQGPEFLTYFQNEAQLEKSRLLSDRFSAERPKGSFSTLEIQRTEQGDSAMYLCASSKTENYGYTFGSGTRLTVV.

This clone came up once. The chain couples TRBV7-9 to TRBJ1-1; D might be TRBD1 (6 bases). The V and J ends lost 5 bases and 3 bases respectively, with 28 bases between them. The germline V gene encodes CDR1 SEHNR and CDR2 FQNEAQ (reference sequence). The CDR3 has 19 amino acids. CDR3 residues: CASSQRIRFSGRGDTEAFF. DNA of the CDR3: TGTGCCAGCAGCCAACGAATACGGTTTTCGGGCAGGGGAGACACTGAAGCTTTCTTT.

V usage is TRBV9 and J usage is TRBJ1-1; the match to TRBD1 covers 8 bases. J gave up 4 bases and V 5 bases, and 13 bases lay outside the gene matches. Germline V CDR1 and CDR2: SGDLS, YYNGEE. This CDR3 spans 16 amino acids. CDR3 nucleotides: TGTGCCAGCAGTGATAGGACGGGGGACAGGTCCACTGAAGCTTTCTTT. Its translation: CASSDRTGDRSTEAFF.

In nucleotides, the CDR3 is TGCGCCAGCAGTGAGTCGGACAATCGGGAAAAACTGTTTTTT. Residues: CASSESDNREKLFF. This chain links TRBV10-1 with TRBJ1-4; the D gene is possibly TRBD1 (5 bases). This CDR3 contains 14 residues. From germline, CDR1 is WNHNN and CDR2 SYGVQD (reference sequence). The ends were cut back, 0 bases at V and 8 bases at J, with 10 bases in the middle.

For this clone: The same CDR3 arises from other DNA sequences in this sample as well. The chain couples TRBV5-4 to TRBJ2-3; D gene uncertain. Germline V gene data show CDR1 as SGHNT and CDR2 as YYREEE (reference sequence). This CDR3 comprises 13 residues. The V gene lost 0 bases and the J gene lost 0 bases, with 2 bases spanning the gap. The chain's CDR3 is CASSLDSTDTQYF. The CDR3 region has the DNA TGTGCCAGCAGCTTGGACAGCACAGATACGCAGTATTTT.

This chain joins TRBV9 and TRBJ1-2, with D possibly TRBD1 on 5 matching bases. The V end was cut by 7 bases, the J end by 0 bases, with 28 bases between. Germline V gives CDR1 SGDLS, CDR2 YYNGEE. The CDR3 covers 19 residues. CDR3 loop: CASVTPPALSQETNYGYTF. CDR3 DNA sequence: TGTGCCAGCGTCACTCCCCCCGCCCTCTCACAGGAAACTAACTATGGCTACACCTTC.

The chain joins TRBV9 to TRBJ1-2; D may be TRBD1 (5 bases). CDR3 length: 14 amino acids. With 0 bases removed from V and 8 bases from J, the gap between germline ends came to 14 bases. CDR1 SGDLS and CDR2 YYNGEE come from the germline V gene. The CDR3 protein is CASSVERGAKGYTF. The CDR3 DNA reads as TGTGCCAGCAGCGTAGAGAGGGGCGCGAAGGGCTACACCTTC.

The V gene is TRBV4-3, the J gene TRBJ1-2, with D unclear. Germline V gives CDR1 LGHNA, CDR2 YSLEER. CDR3 length: 13 amino acids. Deletions cut 0 bases from V and 6 bases from J, with 8 bases between. The CDR3 DNA sequence: TGCGCCAGCAGCCAAGAGGCCAGAAATGGCTACACCTTC. Translating it yields CASSQEARNGYTF.

This chain joins TRBV6-1 and TRBJ2-7, with D possibly called TRBD1 or TRBD2 (5 bases each). Germline V CDR1 and CDR2: MNHNS, SASEGT. This CDR3 is built from 13 residues. V lost 7 bases and J lost 4, with 14 bases in between. This chain's CDR3 is CASKRETGYEQYF. The CDR3 nucleotides read TGTGCCAGCAAGAGGGAAACAGGTTACGAGCAGTACTTC.

The chain couples TRBV5-4 to TRBJ1-2; 9 nucleotides match TRBD1. This CDR3 is 16 amino acids long. Germline CDR1 and CDR2: SGHNT and YYREEE (reference sequence). J was trimmed by 7 bases and V by 1 base; bases with no gene match: 11. The CDR3 protein is CASSLKGSDRGAGYTF. The CDR3 DNA follows: TGTGCCAGCAGCTTGAAAGGATCTGACAGGGGGGCTGGCTACACCTTC.

This rearrangement joins TRBV20-1 to TRBJ1-2, with 7 positions matching TRBD1. J gave up 7 bases and V 3 bases, and 2 bases lay outside the gene matches. CDR3 length: 11 residues. CDR1 and CDR2 (germline): DFQATT, SNEGSKA (reference sequence). The CDR3 here is CSASAGGGYTF. The CDR3 coding sequence is TGCAGTGCTAGTGCAGGGGGTGGCTACACCTTC.

This chain uses TRBV11-3 with TRBJ1-2, with 8 positions matching TRBD1. CDR1 and CDR2 from the germline V gene are SGHNT and YENEEA. The CDR3 has 13 amino acids. With V trimmed by 5 bases and J by 8 bases, 7 bases remained unmatched. CDR3: CASSLDRGEGYTF. As DNA, the CDR3 is TGTGCCAGCAGCCTCGACAGGGGTGAGGGCTACACCTTC.

The rearrangement joins TRBV18 to TRBJ2-7; possible D gene TRBD1, 5 bases. This CDR3 has 14 residues. Trimming took off 2 bases at V and 4 bases at J, with 12 bases between the two ends. The germline V gene has CDR1 KGHSH and CDR2 LQKENI. This chain's CDR3 is CASSPTGTEYEQYF. The CDR3 coding sequence is TGTGCCAGCTCACCAACAGGAACCGAATACGAGCAGTACTTC.

This clone showed up just once. The chain recombines TRBV7-9 with TRBJ1-1; D gene ambiguous. This CDR3 region has 13 residues. With 2 bases removed from V and 2 bases from J, the gap between germline ends came to 6 bases. CDR1 is SEHNR, CDR2 FQNEAQ, per germline (reference sequence). The CDR3 sequence is CASSLSGNTEAFF. The CDR3 bases are TGTGCCAGCAGCTTATCGGGAAACACTGAAGCTTTCTTT.

V is TRBV28 and J is TRBJ2-7, with 8 bases lining up with TRBD1. This CDR3 contains 14 residues. With 6 bases clipped from V and 5 bases from J, the junction kept 9 bases outside the gene matches. Germline V lookup: CDR1 MDHEN, CDR2 SYDVKM. The CDR3 is CASSSGQGLNEQYF. CDR3 DNA: TGTGCCAGCAGCTCCGGACAGGGTTTAAACGAGCAGTACTTC.

The V gene is TRBV4-3, the J gene TRBJ2-7, with 7 positions matching TRBD2. This CDR3 is 16 amino acids long. Trimming at V came to 0 bases and at J to 2 bases, leaving 7 bases not matched to a gene. Germline CDR1 LGHNA, CDR2 YSLEER. The CDR3 sequence: CASSQEWDGRTYEQYF. CDR3 in DNA: TGCGCCAGCAGCCAAGAGTGGGACGGGAGGACCTACGAGCAGTACTTC.

This chain uses TRBV5-8 with TRBJ2-4; D not certain. V was pared by 0 bases and J by 11 bases, with 15 bases between. This CDR3 comprises 14 residues. Germline CDR1 is SGHTS and CDR2 is YDEGEE. DNA for the CDR3: TGTGCCAGCAGCTTGGTCGGGCTCTCCCTCGTTCAGTACTTC. The encoded protein is CASSLVGLSLVQYF. Full variable domain (rest looked up from reference TRBV5-8 and TRBJ2-4): EAGVTQSPTHLIKTRGQQATLRCSPISGHTSVYWYQQALGLGLQFLLWYDEGEERNRGNFPPRFSGRQFPNYSSELNVNALELEDSALYLCASSLVGLSLVQYFGAGTRLSVL.

The V and J genes are TRBV5-1 and TRBJ2-5; D not certain. The CDR3 totals 11 residues. Trimming shortened V by 5 bases and J by 3 bases, and 5 bases separated the two germline ends. The germline V gene encodes CDR1 SGHRS and CDR2 YFSETQ. CDR3 region: CASRVKETQYF. CDR3 coding DNA: TGCGCCAGCAGGGTCAAAGAGACCCAGTACTTC.

The V and J genes are TRBV7-3 and TRBJ1-2; 11 bases map to TRBD1. V was clipped by 8 bases and J by 3 bases; unmatched bases: 11. CDR3 length: 16 residues. CDR1 is SGHTA and CDR2 is FQGTGA in the germline V gene. In DNA, the CDR3 is TGTGCCAGCGGCAACGATCCGGGACAGGGGGACTATGGCTACACCTTC. Its translation is CASGNDPGQGDYGYTF.

The rearrangement uses TRBV2 and TRBJ1-2, with TRBD1 identical over 8 bases. Losses at the gene ends were 7 bases for V and 6 bases for J; bases not matched to a gene: 7. The CDR3 spans 13 residues. Germline V lookup: CDR1 SNHLY, CDR2 FYNNEI. CDR3 bases: TGTGCCAGCACACCGACAGGGGTGGATGGCTACACCTTC. Translated, it gives CASTPTGVDGYTF. Full variable domain (rest looked up from reference TRBV2 and TRBJ1-2): EPEVTQTPSHQVTQMGQEVILRCVPISNHLYFYWYRQILGQKVEFLVSFYNNEISEKSEIFDDQFSVERPDGSNFTLKIRSTKLEDSAMYFCASTPTGVDGYTFGSGTRLTVV.

V and J are TRBV13 and TRBJ2-3, with TRBD2 matching over 10 bases. Per the germline V gene, CDR1 is PRHDT and CDR2 is FYEKMQ (reference sequence). This CDR3 is built from 16 residues. Trimming at V came to 5 bases and at J to 3 bases, leaving 8 bases not matched to a gene. This chain's CDR3 is CASSRASGSRTDTQYF. Here the CDR3 DNA reads TGTGCCAGCAGCCGGGCTAGCGGGAGTCGGACAGATACGCAGTATTTT.

The V and J genes are TRBV29-1 and TRBJ2-7; tentatively, D is TRBD2 (6 bases). V gave up 3 bases and J gave up 5 bases, with 11 bases separating them. CDR1 and CDR2 (germline): SQVTM, ANQGSEA. This CDR3 has 12 residues. The CDR3 protein is CSVDHGGDEQYF. In nucleotides, the CDR3 is TGCAGCGTTGACCACGGGGGTGACGAGCAGTACTTC.

The chain uses TRBV7-2 and TRBJ2-5; unclear D gene. Trimming took 4 bases from V and 0 from J, leaving 9 bases between them. CDR3 length: 14 amino acids. The germline gives CDR1 SGHTA, CDR2 FQGNSA. The CDR3 protein is CASSSTVNQETQYF. The DNA of the CDR3 is TGTGCCAGCAGCTCGACGGTGAACCAAGAGACCCAGTACTTC.

The chain uses TRBV5-4 and TRBJ1-2; 7 nucleotides match TRBD1. In germline, CDR1 is SGHNT, CDR2 YYREEE (reference sequence). The ends lost 0 bases at V and 4 bases at J; junction bases unmatched: 3. CDR3 size: 14 residues. CDR3 coding DNA: TGTGCCAGCAGCTTGGATCAGGGGGGCTATGGCTACACCTTC. Its translation: CASSLDQGGYGYTF. Using reference TRBV5-4 and TRBJ1-2 for the parts outside the CDR3, the full variable domain is ETGVTQSPTHLIKTRGQQVTLRCSSQSGHNTVSWYQQALGQGPQFIFQYYREEENGRGNFPPRFSGLQFPNYSSELNVNALELDDSALYLCASSLDQGGYGYTFGSGTRLTVV.